The 16 T cell receptor beta chains presented below share a single source sample, sequenced in a study of beta chain features in type 1 diabetes. As every portion of the isolated RNA was reverse transcribed, the sequencing read expressed TCRB transcripts. Method: immunoSEQ multiplex PCR; TCRdb's copy keeps in-frame clones and lacks some. The table records 600,000 to 650,000 clones, about a sixth of them present only once. The sample taken for sequencing was naive CD4+ T cells from blood. The source of these receptors is a man between 18 and 35 years old in good health.

The gene calls are TRBV9 and TRBJ2-3, with TRBD2 matching over 12 bases. The length of the CDR3 is 15 residues. Germline V gene sequence: CDR1 SGDLS, CDR2 YYNGEE. Trimming took 1 base from V and 7 from J; bases not matched to a gene: 4. The CDR3 loop reads CASSVTSGRRNTQYF. CDR3 nucleotide sequence: TGTGCCAGCAGCGTAACTAGCGGGAGGCGGAATACGCAGTATTTT.

CDR3 coding DNA: TGCAGCGTTGGACAGGGATCTACAACTAATGAAAAACTGTTTTTT. This sequence encodes CSVGQGSTTNEKLFF. The chain carries TRBV29-1 and TRBJ1-4; 7 bases are shared with TRBD1. This CDR3 comprises 15 residues. J was trimmed by 0 bases and V by 4 bases; bases with no gene match: 5. The germline gives CDR1 SQVTM, CDR2 ANQGSEA.

This clone was detected only a few times. The chain has TRBV28 and TRBJ2-3; the D gene could be TRBD1 or TRBD2 (5 bases each). Trimming took off 2 bases at V and 5 bases at J, with 14 bases between the two ends. The CDR3 length is 15 residues. CDR1 MDHEN and CDR2 SYDVKM come from the germline V gene. CDR3 nucleotides: TGTGCCAGCAGTTTACAGGGAGTGATTTTAGATACGCAGTATTTT. This codes for CASSLQGVILDTQYF.

The V gene is TRBV27, the J gene TRBJ2-7, with D possibly called TRBD1 or TRBD2 (7 bases each). With 4 bases removed from V and 2 bases from J, the gap between germline ends came to 15 bases. The CDR3 covers 15 residues. The V gene's germline CDR1 is MNHEY and CDR2 SMNVEV (reference sequence). CDR3 sequence reads: CASSSGGAGAYEQYF. CDR3 DNA: TGTGCCAGCAGTTCAGGGGGGGCAGGAGCCTACGAGCAGTACTTC.

The sample holds a few counts of this clone. The rearrangement uses TRBV10-3 and TRBJ2-1, with D tentatively TRBD1 (6 bases). This CDR3 has 14 amino acids. The V gene lost 0 bases and the J gene lost 6 bases, with 9 bases spanning the gap. Germline CDR1 and CDR2: ENHRY and SYGVKD. DNA of the CDR3: TGTGCCATCAGTGAGTCAGGACAGATCAATGAGCAGTTCTTC. It is translated as CAISESGQINEQFF.

This clone appeared a few times. The chain couples TRBV7-6 to TRBJ2-1; D remains ambiguous. V was shortened by 1 base and J by 5 bases, with 6 bases between the two germline ends. CDR1 SGHVS and CDR2 FNYEAQ come from the germline V gene. This CDR3 has 13 amino acids. The CDR3 loop is CASSLGVNNEQFF. CDR3 coding DNA: TGTGCCAGCAGCTTAGGAGTTAACAATGAGCAGTTCTTC.

This clone was found a few times. Other nucleotide sequences in the sample specify the same CDR3. The chain is built from TRBV5-1 and TRBJ2-7, with D hard to call. The V end lost 0 bases, the J end lost 3 bases, and 4 bases lay between the germline ends. Germline lookup yields CDR1 SGHRS and CDR2 YFSETQ. This CDR3 has 12 amino acids. In nucleotides, the CDR3 is TGCGCCAGCAGCTTGGAGGGCTACGAGCAGTACTTC. Residues: CASSLEGYEQYF.

This chain uses TRBV18 with TRBJ2-1, with D possibly matching TRBD1 (6 bases). CDR3 length: 15 amino acids. From germline, CDR1 is KGHSH and CDR2 LQKENI. V dropped 0 bases and J dropped 9 bases, with 15 bases sitting between them. The CDR3 here is CASSPPPGARGEQFF. In nucleotides, the CDR3 is TGTGCCAGCTCACCACCACCAGGGGCTAGGGGTGAGCAGTTCTTC.

The V call is TRBV18, the J call TRBJ1-1, with a tentative D call TRBD1 (6 bases). This CDR3 contains 17 residues. Germline CDR1 KGHSH, CDR2 LQKENI. Trimming took 2 bases from V and 1 from J, leaving 17 bases between them. The CDR3 sequence: CASSPVFSAGANTEAFF. The CDR3 DNA reads TGTGCCAGCTCACCAGTTTTCTCGGCGGGGGCGAACACTGAAGCTTTCTTT.

The V and J genes are TRBV4-2 and TRBJ2-1, with 9 bases lining up with TRBD2. V shed 1 base and J 0 bases; nucleotides not matched to a gene: 10. This CDR3 spans 19 amino acids. Looked up from germline, CDR1 is LGHNA and CDR2 is YNFKEQ. CDR3 DNA sequence: TGTGCCAGCAGCCAAGTTGCGGGAGGGCCGATAAGCTCCTACAATGAGCAGTTCTTC. Protein product: CASSQVAGGPISSYNEQFF.

This clone was counted a few times. Sequence at one end of the junction differs from germline and may be a read error. The rearrangement uses TRBV28 and TRBJ1-2; unclear D gene. Germline loops: CDR1 MDHEN, CDR2 SYDVKM. This CDR3 comprises 8 residues. In DNA, the CDR3 is TGTGCCATCGGCCGGACTCTCTTC. Protein: CAIGRTLF.

This chain links TRBV5-1 with TRBJ2-7; the D gene is possibly TRBD2 (5 bases). This CDR3 spans 13 amino acids. The germline CDR1 and CDR2 sequences are SGHRS and YFSETQ. V lost 0 bases, J lost 6 bases, and 10 bases lay in between. The CDR3 nucleotides are TGCGCCAGCAGCTTGGCTCCTGGGAGCGAGCAGTACTTC. Translation gives CASSLAPGSEQYF. Based on the CDR3 plus reference TRBV5-1 and TRBJ2-7, the full variable domain is KAGVTQTPRYLIKTRGQQVTLSCSPISGHRSVSWYQQTPGQGLQFLFEYFSETQRNKGNFPGRFSGRQFSNSRSEMNVSTLELGDSALYLCASSLAPGSEQYFGPGTRLTVT.

This clone was seen a few times. The chain couples TRBV10-3 to TRBJ2-3; 7 bases line up with TRBD1. Germline V gene data show CDR1 as ENHRY and CDR2 as SYGVKD. CDR3 length: 14 residues. With 4 bases clipped from V and 0 bases from J, the junction kept 1 base outside the gene matches. DNA for the CDR3: TGTGCCATCAGTGGGGGACAGAGCACAGATACGCAGTATTTT. This encodes CAISGGQSTDTQYF.

This chain connects TRBV4-2 to TRBJ2-1; unclear D gene. The V end was cut by 0 bases, the J end by 0 bases, with 9 bases between. CDR3 size: 16 residues. Germline-derived CDR1 and CDR2 are LGHNA and YNFKEQ. The CDR3 DNA reads TGTGCCAGCAGCCAAGATTGGAGTAGCTCCTACAATGAGCAGTTCTTC. Its protein is CASSQDWSSSYNEQFF.

This clone was counted only a few times. This chain uses TRBV28 with TRBJ2-1; D possibly uses TRBD1 or TRBD2 (5 bases each). Looked up from germline, CDR1 is MDHEN and CDR2 is SYDVKM. The CDR3 length is 13 residues. V was shortened by 6 bases and J by 5 bases, with 11 bases between the two germline ends. The CDR3 loop is CASRIGTNNEQFF. The CDR3 DNA reads as TGTGCCAGCAGAATCGGGACCAACAATGAGCAGTTCTTC.

In this sample, this clone turned up a few times. The rearrangement links TRBV27 to TRBJ1-4; D not certain. V was trimmed by 4 bases and J by 13 bases, leaving 19 bases between them. Germline CDR1 MNHEY, CDR2 SMNVEV (reference sequence). The CDR3 has 14 amino acids. CDR3 loop: CASSSVGWRSGLFF. The CDR3 DNA reads TGTGCCAGCAGTTCAGTCGGTTGGCGCAGTGGACTGTTTTTT.